Listed below are T cell receptor beta chains from one sample, sequenced in a study. TCRdb independently ran MiXCR on the 5' RACE reads; one entry per CDR3 protein. The data show tens of thousands of distinct CDR3 sequences, with about 20% seen just once and about 3% held by the top ten. The sequencing sample was made of memory CD4+ T cells sorted from a lymph node. These receptor sequences come from a female donor with breast cancer. Each CDR3 is given with its conserved first and last residue.

j_call | v_call | cdr3_aa
TRBJ2-3 | TRBV20-1 | CSARPTVITDTQYF
TRBJ1-5 | TRBV12-3/TRBV12-4 | CASSRGAPSNQPQHF
TRBJ1-1 | TRBV7-9 | CASSIDRGRAFF
TRBJ2-3 | TRBV4-3 | CASSPGSGADTQYF
TRBJ2-1 | TRBV6-6 | CASSPHNEQFF
TRBJ2-5 | TRBV29-1 | CSVEAAEETQYF
TRBJ2-7 | TRBV5-1 | CASSLSGPGDGEQYF
TRBJ1-4 | TRBV7-3 | CASSLSFGEKLFF
TRBJ2-2 | TRBV12-3/TRBV12-4 | CASGTGHTNTGELFF
TRBJ2-5 | TRBV7-6 | CASSLGVETQYF
TRBJ1-1 | TRBV6-6 | CASSYTGTDDEAFF
TRBJ2-1 | TRBV20-1 | CSAAGRLDEQFF
TRBJ1-6 | TRBV6-5 | CASSYAQTYNSPLHF
TRBJ2-7 | TRBV28 | CASSQQGYEQYF
TRBJ1-6 | TRBV6-6 | CASSSTGISPLHF
TRBJ2-4 | TRBV6-5 | CASSYSTGAKNIQYF
TRBJ1-2 | TRBV15 | CATSRSGGSGYTF
TRBJ1-1 | TRBV5-1 | CASSDLTGEAFF
TRBJ1-2 | TRBV20-1 | CSGTGGEGRRNGYTF
TRBJ2-1 | TRBV5-4 | CASSLGLAGSYNEQFF
TRBJ2-1 | TRBV5-1 | CVSSFSPIAGLNEQFF
TRBJ1-1 | TRBV7-9 | CASSSSSPRTEAFF
TRBJ1-4 | TRBV15 | CATSRGTGVNEKLFF
TRBJ1-2 | TRBV6-1 | CASSGNYGYTF
TRBJ2-2 | TRBV5-1 | CASSFTPIGQGAVGELFF